This entry lists 17 T cell receptor beta chains sequenced from one sample in a study of identical twins. TCRdb called the 5' RACE reads again in MiXCR, with one record for every CDR3 protein. The data hold a few hundred thousand distinct CDR3 sequences, with roughly a tenth observed a single time. The sequenced sample consisted of memory T cells sorted from blood. These receptor sequences come from a man aged 50 to 59 in good health.

This clonotype was seen a few times. The chain joins TRBV6-5 to TRBJ2-2; a possible D gene is TRBD2 (6 bases). The CDR3 is 15 residues long. In germline, CDR1 is MNHEY, CDR2 SVGAGI. The germline V and J ends were trimmed by 2 bases and 0 bases, with 7 bases remaining between them. The CDR3, as DNA: TGTGCCAGCAGTTACGGGGGGACGAACACCGGGGAGCTGTTTTTT. Translated: CASSYGGTNTGELFF.

This clonotype was detected only a few times. The chain recombines TRBV6-1 with TRBJ2-3; 7 bases line up with TRBD1. The germline CDR1 and CDR2 sequences are MNHNS and SASEGT. The CDR3 contains 14 residues. The junction had 2 bases not matched to a gene; V was cut back by 1 base and J by 4 bases. CDR3 DNA: TGTGCCAGCAGTGAAGGGACAGGTTCAGATACGCAGTATTTT. It translates to CASSEGTGSDTQYF.

This clonotype was recorded many times. This rearrangement joins TRBV2 to TRBJ2-3; 9 bases match TRBD2. Germline CDR1 reads SNHLY; CDR2 reads FYNNEI. The CDR3 totals 18 residues. The J segment lost 7 bases and the V segment lost 4 bases, leaving 18 bases of the junction unmatched. CDR3 in DNA: TGTGCCAGCAGTGGGTTCATTTTCGGCGGGGGGGCTGAATATACGCAGTATTTT. Translation: CASSGFIFGGGAEYTQYF.

At least ten counts were recorded for this clonotype. This rearrangement joins TRBV4-3 to TRBJ1-6; a weak D match, TRBD1 (6 bases). From germline, CDR1 is LGHNA and CDR2 YSLEER. The CDR3 runs 15 residues. V shed 1 base and J shed 4 bases, with 8 bases lying between them. CDR3 sequence reads: CASSQGGQYNSPLHF. CDR3 sequence (DNA): TGCGCCAGCAGCCAAGGAGGACAGTATAATTCACCCCTCCACTTT.

This clonotype was counted a few times. V gene TRBV11-2 combines with J gene TRBJ2-1; 8 nucleotides line up with TRBD2. V gave up 4 bases and J gave up 2 bases; unmatched junction bases: 7. Germline V gives CDR1 SGHAT, CDR2 FQNNGV. This CDR3 has 16 amino acids. Written as DNA, the CDR3 is TGTGCCAGCAGCTCCTTAGCGGGAAGTACCTACAATGAGCAGTTCTTC. Its protein is CASSSLAGSTYNEQFF. The full variable domain, its missing parts supplied by reference TRBV11-2 and TRBJ2-1, is EAGVAQSPRYKIIEKRQSVAFWCNPISGHATLYWYQQILGQGPKLLIQFQNNGVVDDSQLPKDRFSAERLKGVDSTLKIQPAKLEDSAVYLCASSSLAGSTYNEQFFGPGTRLTVL.

This clonotype appeared many times. This rearrangement joins TRBV20-1 to TRBJ2-7; weak D call: TRBD1 (5 bases). Trimming left V 0 bases short and J 1 base short, with 13 bases between. CDR3 length: 15 residues. Germline lookup yields CDR1 DFQATT and CDR2 SNEGSKA (reference sequence). CDR3 nucleotide sequence: TGCAGTGCTAGAGATGTCACAGGTTCTTCCTACGAGCAGTACTTC. It codes for CSARDVTGSSYEQYF.

This rearrangement joins TRBV7-2 to TRBJ1-4; 9 nucleotides align to TRBD1. In germline, CDR1 is SGHTA, CDR2 FQGNSA. The CDR3 loop spans 15 amino acids. The V and J ends lost 5 bases and 8 bases, in that order; junction bases with no gene match: 9. DNA for the CDR3: TGTGCCAGCAGCGCCTCCGGGACAGGGAGGGAAAAACTGTTTTTT. Translating gives CASSASGTGREKLFF.

The chain carries TRBV29-1 and TRBJ2-3, with 10 positions matching TRBD2. This CDR3 has 14 residues. Germline V gene data show CDR1 as SQVTM and CDR2 as ANQGSEA. V gave up 6 bases and J gave up 2 bases; unmatched junction bases: 5. As DNA, the CDR3 is TGCAGCGTAAGAGCGGGGGGGCACACAGATACGCAGTATTTT. Protein: CSVRAGGHTDTQYF.

The chain recombines TRBV5-1 with TRBJ1-2; the D is unclear. Germline CDR1 SGHRS, CDR2 YFSETQ. Trimming left V 0 bases short and J 2 bases short, with 11 bases between. The length of the CDR3 is 15 residues. CDR3 in amino acids: CASSLDTVNNYGYTF. CDR3 coding DNA: TGCGCCAGCAGCTTGGATACGGTTAACAACTATGGCTACACCTTC.

Only a few counts were recorded for this clonotype. The rearrangement joins TRBV4-2 to TRBJ2-5, with a possible D match to TRBD2 (5 bases). CDR3 length: 14 residues. CDR1 is LGHNA and CDR2 is YNFKEQ in the germline V gene. The V and J ends lost 1 base and 5 bases respectively, with 11 bases between them. The CDR3 DNA reads TGTGCCAGCAGCCAAGGACCGCGCGGGGAGACCCAGTACTTC. Protein product: CASSQGPRGETQYF.

This clonotype was recorded a few times. The chain joins TRBV29-1 to TRBJ1-1, with TRBD1 matching 7 bases. The CDR3 consists of 14 residues. The V and J ends lost 2 bases and 1 base, in that order; junction bases with no gene match: 4. CDR1 and CDR2 (germline): SQVTM, ANQGSEA. The DNA of the CDR3 is TGCAGCGTTGAAAAGGGGGCCCGGAACACTGAAGCTTTCTTT. The encoded protein is CSVEKGARNTEAFF.

This clonotype was seen many times. The chain recombines TRBV20-1 with TRBJ1-1; D might be TRBD1 (6 bases). CDR3 size: 13 residues. CDR1 is DFQATT and CDR2 is SNEGSKA in the germline V gene (reference sequence). With 6 bases removed from V and 2 bases from J, the gap between germline ends came to 13 bases. Here the CDR3 reads CSANKGVNTEAFF. CDR3 in DNA: TGCAGTGCGAACAAGGGGGTAAACACTGAAGCTTTCTTT.

This clonotype was recorded many times. The chain carries TRBV4-2 and TRBJ1-5, with D perhaps TRBD1 (5 bases). Germline V gene sequence: CDR1 LGHNA, CDR2 YNFKEQ. The length of the CDR3 is 16 residues. Trimming removed 0 bases from V and 4 bases from J, with 13 bases in between. The CDR3 region is CASSQDLGGKNQPQHF. The CDR3 DNA reads TGTGCCAGCAGCCAAGATCTGGGGGGGAAAAATCAGCCCCAGCATTTT.

This chain links TRBV19 with TRBJ1-1; the D gene is possibly TRBD1 (5 bases). Germline-derived CDR1 and CDR2 are LNHDA and SQIVND (reference sequence). Trimming removed 4 bases at V and 3 bases at J, with 6 bases between. The CDR3 contains 12 residues. The CDR3 coding sequence is TGTGCCAGTAGTAAACAGGACACTGAAGCTTTCTTT. It encodes CASSKQDTEAFF.

This clonotype was picked up many times. The chain links TRBV4-3 to TRBJ2-5; 7 bases map to TRBD1. The CDR3 runs 14 residues. V gave up 4 bases and J gave up 2 bases; unmatched junction bases: 4. Looked up from germline, CDR1 is LGHNA and CDR2 is YSLEER. In DNA, the CDR3 is TGCGCCAGCAGCCCAGGGACAGAACAAGAGACCCAGTACTTC. It encodes CASSPGTEQETQYF.

V and J are TRBV28 and TRBJ2-7, with D maybe TRBD1 (5 bases). This CDR3 is 12 amino acids long. V was cut by 2 bases and J by 6 bases, with 8 bases left in between. In germline, CDR1 is MDHEN, CDR2 SYDVKM. CDR3 nucleotides: TGTGCCAGCAGTTTAGTAGGGGTCGAGCAGTACTTC. Translation: CASSLVGVEQYF.

Only a few counts were recorded for this clonotype. J is TRBJ2-3 and V is TRBV28; 7 bases are shared with TRBD2. This CDR3 is 15 amino acids long. V dropped 3 bases and J dropped 4; count of bases not matched to a gene: 7. Germline lookup yields CDR1 MDHEN and CDR2 SYDVKM. For the CDR3, the DNA is TGTGCCAGCAGTTTTTTTGCGGGAGAGGCAGATACGCAGTATTTT. The encoded protein is CASSFFAGEADTQYF. The full variable domain, in which reference TRBV28 and TRBJ2-3 provide the parts outside the CDR3, is DVKVTQSSRYLVKRTGEKVFLECVQDMDHENMFWYRQDPGLGLRLIYFSYDVKMKEKGDIPEGYSVSREKKERFSLILESASTNQTSMYLCASSFFAGEADTQYFGPGTRLTVL.